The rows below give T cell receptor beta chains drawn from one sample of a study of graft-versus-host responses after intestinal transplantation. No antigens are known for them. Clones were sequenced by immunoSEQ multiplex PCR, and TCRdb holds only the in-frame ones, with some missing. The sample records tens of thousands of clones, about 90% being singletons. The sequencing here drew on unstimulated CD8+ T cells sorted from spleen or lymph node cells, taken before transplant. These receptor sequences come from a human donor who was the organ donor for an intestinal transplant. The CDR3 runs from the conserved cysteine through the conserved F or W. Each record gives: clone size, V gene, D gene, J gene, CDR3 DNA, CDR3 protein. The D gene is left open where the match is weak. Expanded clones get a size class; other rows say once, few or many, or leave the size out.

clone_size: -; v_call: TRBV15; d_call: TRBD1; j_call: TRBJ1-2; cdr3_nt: TGTGCCACCAGCAGAGATCGGGACAGAGGAAACTATGGCTACACCTTC; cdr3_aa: CATSRDRDRGNYGYTF
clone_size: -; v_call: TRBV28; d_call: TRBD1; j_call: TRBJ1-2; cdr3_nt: TGTGCCAGCAGCCCCAGGGGACAGGGGAGATACTATGGCTACACCTTC; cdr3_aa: CASSPRGQGRYYGYTF
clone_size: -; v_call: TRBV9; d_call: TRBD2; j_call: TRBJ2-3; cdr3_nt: TGTGCCAGCAGCGTTCTTAGCGGGGGTTCGTGGGATACGCAGTATTTT; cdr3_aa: CASSVLSGGSWDTQYF
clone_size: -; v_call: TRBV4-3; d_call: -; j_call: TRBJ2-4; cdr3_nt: TGCGCCAGCAGCCAAGATCGCTCAGGAGGCTTCAGTTGCTTC; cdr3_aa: CASSQDRSGGFSCF
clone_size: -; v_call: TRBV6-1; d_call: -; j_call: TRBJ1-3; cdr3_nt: TGTGCCAGCAGTGAAAGTTGGAGCTCTGGAAACACCATATATTTT; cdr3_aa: CASSESWSSGNTIYF
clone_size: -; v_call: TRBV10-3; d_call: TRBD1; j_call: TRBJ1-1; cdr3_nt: TGTGCCATCAGTGAGGAAAGCACCGGGACAGGGGATAGTATTTTCTTT; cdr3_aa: CAISEESTGTGDSIFF
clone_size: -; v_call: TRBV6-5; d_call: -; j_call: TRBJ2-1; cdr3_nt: TGTGCCAGCAGTTACTCAGGGGAAGGCTACAATGAGCAGTTCTTC; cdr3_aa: CASSYSGEGYNEQFF
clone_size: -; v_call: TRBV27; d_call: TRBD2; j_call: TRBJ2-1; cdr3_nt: TGTGCCAGCAGCACGGGGGGAATCTACAATGAGCAGTTCTTC; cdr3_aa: CASSTGGIYNEQFF
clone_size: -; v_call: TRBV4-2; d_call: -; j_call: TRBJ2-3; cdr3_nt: TGTGCCAGCAGCCAAGAGGTTAGCGTAGGTGGAGATACGCAGTATTTT; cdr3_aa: CASSQEVSVGGDTQYF
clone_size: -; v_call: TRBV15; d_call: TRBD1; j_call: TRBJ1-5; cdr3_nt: TGTGCCACCAGCAGCGCTAGGACAGGCCATCAGCCCCAGCATTTT; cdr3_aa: CATSSARTGHQPQHF
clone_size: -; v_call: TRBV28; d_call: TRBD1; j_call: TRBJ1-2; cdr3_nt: TGTGCCAGCAGTCCCGTCGGCGTGGGACAGGGAAACTATGGCTACACCTTC; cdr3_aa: CASSPVGVGQGNYGYTF
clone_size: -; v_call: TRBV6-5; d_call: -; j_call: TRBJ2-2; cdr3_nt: TGTGCCAGCAGTACTCCGGTGACAAACACCGGGGAGCTGTTTTTT; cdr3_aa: CASSTPVTNTGELFF
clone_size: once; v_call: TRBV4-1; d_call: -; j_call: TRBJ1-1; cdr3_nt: TGCGCCAGCAGCATGAGTAGAGGGATGAACACTGAAGCTTTCTTT; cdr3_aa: CASSMSRGMNTEAFF
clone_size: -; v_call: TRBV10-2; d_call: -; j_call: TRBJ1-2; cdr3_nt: TGCGCCAGCGCAGCCGTCGAACAGGTTAACTATGGCTACACCTTC; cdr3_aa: CASAAVEQVNYGYTF
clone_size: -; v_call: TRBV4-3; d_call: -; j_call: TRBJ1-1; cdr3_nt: TGCGCCAGCAGCCCGACGACGGGAGGCAGCGCTGAAGCTTTCTTT; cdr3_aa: CASSPTTGGSAEAFF
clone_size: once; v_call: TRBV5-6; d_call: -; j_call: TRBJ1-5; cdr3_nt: TGTGCCAGCAGCTTGACCCCCTCTGACAGACAGCCCCAGCATTTT; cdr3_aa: CASSLTPSDRQPQHF
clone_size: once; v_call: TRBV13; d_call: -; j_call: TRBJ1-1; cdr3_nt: TGTGCCAGCAGCTTAGGGGAGGCAACTGAAGCTTTCTTT; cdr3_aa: CASSLGEATEAFF
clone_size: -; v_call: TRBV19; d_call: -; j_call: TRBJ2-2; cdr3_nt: TGTGCCAGTTCTTACGATGGGCCAGGGTATTTTTGGAGGGACACCGGGGAGCTGTTTTTT; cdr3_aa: CASSYDGPGYFWRDTGELFF
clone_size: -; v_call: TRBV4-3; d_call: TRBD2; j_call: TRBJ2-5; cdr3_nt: TGCGCCAGCAGCCAAGATTACGGGACTAGTAAGGAGACCCAGTACTTC; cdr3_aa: CASSQDYGTSKETQYF
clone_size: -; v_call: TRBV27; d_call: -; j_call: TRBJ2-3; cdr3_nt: TGTGCCAGCAGCCTAAGTGTGTATCTCACAGATACGCAGTATTTT; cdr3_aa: CASSLSVYLTDTQYF
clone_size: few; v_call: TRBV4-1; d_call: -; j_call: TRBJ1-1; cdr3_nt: TGCGCCAGCAGCCAAGCGGCAGGGCAGAACACTGAAGCTTTCTTT; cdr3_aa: CASSQAAGQNTEAFF
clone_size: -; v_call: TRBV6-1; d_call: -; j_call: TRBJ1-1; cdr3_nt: TGTGCCAGCAGTGAAAGGGAGGTAACGAGCACTGAAGCTTTCTTT; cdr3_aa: CASSEREVTSTEAFF
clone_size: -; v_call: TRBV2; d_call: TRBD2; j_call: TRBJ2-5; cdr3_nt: TGTGCCAGGGAGGGGCTAGCGGACACCCCACCGAACCAAGAGACCCAGTACTTC; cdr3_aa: CAREGLADTPPNQETQYF
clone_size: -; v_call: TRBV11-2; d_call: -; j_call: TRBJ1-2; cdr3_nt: TGTGCCAGCAGTACCCAGGGGCCTAACTATGGCTACACCTTC; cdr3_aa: CASSTQGPNYGYTF
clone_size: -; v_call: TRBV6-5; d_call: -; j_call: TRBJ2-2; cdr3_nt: TGTGCCAGCAGTTACGGGCTGAACACCGGGGAGCTGTTTTTT; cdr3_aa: CASSYGLNTGELFF
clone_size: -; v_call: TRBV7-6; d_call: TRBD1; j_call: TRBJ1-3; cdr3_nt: TGTGCCAGCAGACAAGACAGGGGGCTAGGAAACACCATATATTTT; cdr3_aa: CASRQDRGLGNTIYF
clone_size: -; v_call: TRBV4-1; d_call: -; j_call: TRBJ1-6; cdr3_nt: TGCGCCAGCAGCCAAGCCCCGGGGGGACCCCTCCACTTT; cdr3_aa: CASSQAPGGPLHF
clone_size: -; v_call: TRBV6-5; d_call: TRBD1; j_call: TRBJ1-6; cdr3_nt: TGTGCCAGCAGTTATGAAGCCGGGACAGGGAGGTCACCCCTCCACTTT; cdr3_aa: CASSYEAGTGRSPLHF
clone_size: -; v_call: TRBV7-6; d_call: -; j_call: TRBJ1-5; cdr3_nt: TGTGCCAGCAGCTTAGAGGCGGGGGGGACGTATAGCAATCAGCCCCAGCATTTT; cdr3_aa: CASSLEAGGTYSNQPQHF
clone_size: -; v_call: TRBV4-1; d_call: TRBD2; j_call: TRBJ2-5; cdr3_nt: TGCGCCAGCAGCCCCCGACTAGCGAGGGGGGAGACCCAGTACTTC; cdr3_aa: CASSPRLARGETQYF
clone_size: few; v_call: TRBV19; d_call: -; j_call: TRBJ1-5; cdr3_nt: TGTGCCAGTAGCGGAGAGGGGGTACCCTTTAATCAGCCCCAGCATTTT; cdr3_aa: CASSGEGVPFNQPQHF
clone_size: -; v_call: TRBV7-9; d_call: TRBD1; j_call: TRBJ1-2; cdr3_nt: TGTGCCAGCAGCTTAGCGACAGGGGATTGGTATGGCTACACCTTC; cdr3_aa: CASSLATGDWYGYTF
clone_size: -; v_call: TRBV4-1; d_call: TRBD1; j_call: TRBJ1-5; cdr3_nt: TGCGCCAGCAGCCAAGAAACAGGGGTTAGCAATCAGCCCCAGCATTTT; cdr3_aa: CASSQETGVSNQPQHF
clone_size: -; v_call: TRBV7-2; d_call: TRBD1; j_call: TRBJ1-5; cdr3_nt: TGTGCCAGCAGCCCCAACAGGGGGGGGAATCAGCCCCAGCATTTT; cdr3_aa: CASSPNRGGNQPQHF
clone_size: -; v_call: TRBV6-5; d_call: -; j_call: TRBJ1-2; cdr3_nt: TGTGCCAGCAGCCGACAGCCATCTTACTATGGCTACACCTTC; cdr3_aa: CASSRQPSYYGYTF
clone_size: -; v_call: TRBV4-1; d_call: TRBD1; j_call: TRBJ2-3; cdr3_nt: TGCGCCAGCAGCCTCCGGGACAGGGTCACAGATACGCAGTATTTT; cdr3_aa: CASSLRDRVTDTQYF
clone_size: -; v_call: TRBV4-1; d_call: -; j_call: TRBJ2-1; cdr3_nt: TGCGCCAGCAGCCAGACAGGTCACTCCTACAATGAGCAGTTCTTC; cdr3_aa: CASSQTGHSYNEQFF
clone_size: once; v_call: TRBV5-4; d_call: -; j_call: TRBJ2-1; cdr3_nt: TGTGCCAGCATCAGCTGGGGGGAGAGCTCCTACAATGAGCAGTTCTTC; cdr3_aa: CASISWGESSYNEQFF
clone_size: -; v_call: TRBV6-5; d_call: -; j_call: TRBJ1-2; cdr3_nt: TGTGCCAGCAGTCCCGGGACTACGGGCAATGGCTACACCTTC; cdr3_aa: CASSPGTTGNGYTF
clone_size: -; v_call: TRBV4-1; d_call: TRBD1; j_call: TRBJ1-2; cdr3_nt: TGCGCCAGCAGCCAGAATTCCGGGACAGGGGATGGCTACACCTTC; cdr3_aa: CASSQNSGTGDGYTF
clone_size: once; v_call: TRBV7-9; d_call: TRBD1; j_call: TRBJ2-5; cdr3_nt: TGTGCCAGCAGCTCGCTAGCCGGGACAGGGATTGAAGAGACCCAGTACTTC; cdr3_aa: CASSSLAGTGIEETQYF
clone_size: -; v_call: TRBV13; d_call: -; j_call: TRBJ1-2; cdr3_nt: TGTGCCAGCAGCCCATCCGAGGACAGAAACTATGGCTACACCTTC; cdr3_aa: CASSPSEDRNYGYTF
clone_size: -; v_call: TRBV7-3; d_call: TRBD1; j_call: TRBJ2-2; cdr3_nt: TGTGCCAGCAGCCAGGGACAGGGGTTGCCCGGGGAGCTGTTTTTT; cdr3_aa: CASSQGQGLPGELFF
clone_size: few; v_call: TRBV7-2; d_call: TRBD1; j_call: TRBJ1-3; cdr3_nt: TGTGCCAGCAGCCACGGACAGGGCTCTGGAAACACCATATATTTT; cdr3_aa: CASSHGQGSGNTIYF
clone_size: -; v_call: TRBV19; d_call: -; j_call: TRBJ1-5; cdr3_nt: TGTGCCAGCCCCTTTGAGGCGGATCAGCCCCAGCATTTT; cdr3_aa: CASPFEADQPQHF
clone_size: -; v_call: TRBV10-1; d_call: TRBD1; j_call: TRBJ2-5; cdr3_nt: TGCGCCAGCAGTCGCCTGAGGGACAGGGGGCAGGGAGAGACCCAGTACTTC; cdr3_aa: CASSRLRDRGQGETQYF